This TCR beta chain was sequenced in a study of shared T cell receptors in the human thymus. V lost 2 bases and J 2 bases, leaving 12 bases between the germline ends. This CDR3 is 14 amino acids long. The germline CDR1 and CDR2 sequences are GTSNPN and SVGIG (reference sequence). The data were produced by immunoSEQ multiplex PCR, yet TCRdb's version contains in-frame clones alone and is incomplete. Of approximately 660,000 clones listed, around nine tenths were seen once; the top ten hold about 0.01%. The same specimen was also included in a second study, on human thymus T cells.

The clonotype originates from a boy less than two years old with a congenital heart defect. V is TRBV30 and J is TRBJ1-2, with TRBD1 as a possible D gene (6 bases). The specimen was thymocytes. The CDR3 DNA sequence: TGTGCCTGGAGTAGGGCAGGGGTAAACTATGGCTACACCTTC. This codes for CAWSRAGVNYGYTF.